The 8 T cell receptor beta chains reported below all come from one sample, sequenced in a study of human T cells and chemical hapten exposure (dated by TCRdb to about 2021). The method behind the library was RACE. The sequencer was a NextSeq 500. TCRdb handled the public reads itself, with Q25 trimming in fastp and clone calling in MiXCR, and kept productive beta chains. Rows merge per CDR3 protein into single entries with the most common DNA and genes. The sample has 250,000 or so distinct CDR3 sequences on record, roughly 8% of them singletons. In total, the top ten clones hold roughly 1.2% of the sample. Read against the paper, the sample's time point label means: pre-sensitization, week 0. The sample's treatment or condition label is to be understood as: therapeutic diphenylcyclopropenone sensitization with weekly scalp DPC. The specimen comprised whole blood, sampled in connection with sensitization to the hapten diphenylcyclopropenone (DPC). The receptors originated from a man aged 18 to 30 with alopecia areata. Some clones in this sample may be carry-over from other donors' samples.

This clonotype has a count of ten or more. V and J are TRBV19 and TRBJ1-5, with a weak D call TRBD1 (5 bases). The germline gives CDR1 LNHDA, CDR2 SQIVND (reference sequence). Trimming removed 4 bases from V and 8 bases from J, with 18 bases in between. This CDR3 region has 15 residues. The CDR3 nucleotides read TGTGCCAGTAGTAAGGGAGGGACGCACCACAAGCCCCAGCATTTT. Protein: CASSKGGTHHKPQHF.

Ten or more counts support this clonotype. V is TRBV24-1 and J is TRBJ2-3; maybe TRBD1 (5 bases). This CDR3 region has 15 residues. Trimming shortened V by 8 bases and J by 2 bases, and 16 bases separated the two germline ends. Germline V gene lookup returns CDR1 KGHDR and CDR2 SFDVKD. DNA of the CDR3: TGTGCCACCAACGGAAAAGGGGTGGACACAGATACGCAGTATTTT. This translates into CATNGKGVDTDTQYF.

This clonotype was counted a few times. The chain uses TRBV6-5 and TRBJ2-1; 14 positions agree with TRBD2. V lost 4 bases, J lost 4 bases, and 3 bases stayed unmatched. Germline loops: CDR1 MNHEY, CDR2 SVGAGI. The CDR3 runs to 16 residues. Here the CDR3 DNA reads TGTGCCAGCAGTTTCGGACTAGCGGGGGGTTACAATGAGCAGTTCTTC. Translated: CASSFGLAGGYNEQFF.

The table lists this clonotype with many counts. This sequence joins TRBV10-3 and TRBJ1-2, with TRBD1 identical over 11 bases. Germline-derived CDR1 and CDR2 are ENHRY and SYGVKD. The V segment lost 4 bases and the J segment 7 bases; nucleotides outside the gene matches: 5. The CDR3 runs to 14 residues. The CDR3 DNA reads TGTGCCATCAGTGGAGGACAGGGGGCGGTTGGCTACACCTTC. Protein: CAISGGQGAVGYTF.

The V and J genes are TRBV7-7 and TRBJ2-5; D remains ambiguous. The V gene lost 3 bases and the J gene lost 5 bases, with 10 bases spanning the gap. Germline-derived CDR1 and CDR2 are SSHAT and FNYEAQ (reference sequence). The CDR3 sequence is 13 residues long. The DNA of the CDR3 is TGTGCCAGCAGCTTCAACTATAGGGAGACCCAGTACTTC. Protein: CASSFNYRETQYF.

This clonotype appeared a few times. The chain is built from TRBV2 and TRBJ1-5; possible D gene TRBD1, 6 bases. The CDR3 is made up of 12 amino acids. V was cut by 5 bases and J by 7 bases, with 9 bases left in between. In germline, CDR1 is SNHLY, CDR2 FYNNEI. CDR3 DNA: TGTGCCAGCAGTATACAGGGCCAGCCCCAGCATTTT. This translates into CASSIQGQPQHF. Complete variable domain (other parts from reference TRBV2 and TRBJ1-5): EPEVTQTPSHQVTQMGQEVILRCVPISNHLYFYWYRQILGQKVEFLVSFYNNEISEKSEIFDDQFSVERPDGSNFTLKIRSTKLEDSAMYFCASSIQGQPQHFGDGTRLSIL.

CDR3 in amino acids: CASSYDRGRELFF. CDR3 sequence (DNA): TGTGCCAGCAGTTACGACAGGGGGCGAGAGCTGTTTTTT. The rearrangement joins TRBV6-5 to TRBJ2-2; 10 bases match TRBD1. Germline V lookup: CDR1 MNHEY, CDR2 SVGAGI. CDR3 size: 13 residues. The ends lost 2 bases at V and 11 bases at J; junction bases unmatched: 2.

This clonotype was recorded at least ten times. This rearrangement joins TRBV5-1 to TRBJ1-1, with D unclear. This CDR3 is built from 15 residues. Germline loops: CDR1 SGHRS, CDR2 YFSETQ. Trimming shortened V by 1 base and J by 0 bases, and 10 bases separated the two germline ends. CDR3 sequence: CASSLFGRMNTEAFF. CDR3 in DNA: TGCGCCAGCAGCTTGTTCGGAAGAATGAACACTGAAGCTTTCTTT.